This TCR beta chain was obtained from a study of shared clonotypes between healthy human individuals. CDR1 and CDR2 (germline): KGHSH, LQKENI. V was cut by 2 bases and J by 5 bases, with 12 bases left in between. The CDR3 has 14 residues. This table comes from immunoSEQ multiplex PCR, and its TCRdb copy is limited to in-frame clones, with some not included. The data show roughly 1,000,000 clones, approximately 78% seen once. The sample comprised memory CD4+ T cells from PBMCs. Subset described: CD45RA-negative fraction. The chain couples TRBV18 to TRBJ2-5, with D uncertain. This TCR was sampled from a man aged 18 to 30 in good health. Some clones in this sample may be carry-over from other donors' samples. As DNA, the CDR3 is TGTGCCAGCTCACCAGTGGACGCCGGGGAGACCCAGTACTTC. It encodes CASSPVDAGETQYF. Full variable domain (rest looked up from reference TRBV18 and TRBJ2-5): NAGVMQNPRHLVRRRGQEARLRCSPMKGHSHVYWYRQLPEEGLKFMVYLQKENIIDESGMPKERFSAEFPKEGPSILRIQQVVRGDSAAYFCASSPVDAGETQYFGPGTRLLVL.